What follows are 14 T cell receptor beta chains derived from one specimen sequenced in a study of T cell responses to AZD1222 COVID-19 vaccine (dated by TCRdb to about 2021). Libraries were made using the immunoSEQ multiplex PCR assay. As stored in TCRdb, this immuneACCESS dataset retains in-frame rearrangements with V and J assigned. A fraction of the clones does not appear; measured against another copy, unresolved V genes explain less than half of the discrepancy, and the remainder lacks a known reason. For this sample there are 150,000 or so clones; around nine tenths appear just once. About 1.4% of the sample is in the top ten clones. What the time point label conveys for this sample: about 28 days (+/-7) after the second vaccine dose. This material consisted of peripheral blood, taken 28 days after the second AZD1222 dose. The origin of the receptors is an adult who received the AZD1222 COVID-19 vaccine.

The genes are TRBV15 and TRBJ1-1; no definite D call. This CDR3 is 15 amino acids long. Trimming left V 5 bases short and J 0 bases short, with 13 bases between. CDR1 is LNHNV and CDR2 is YYDKDF in the germline V gene (reference sequence). CDR3 sequence: CATSGEPAVNTEAFF. Written as DNA, the CDR3 is TGTGCCACCAGCGGGGAACCAGCCGTGAACACTGAAGCTTTCTTT.

V is TRBV15 and J is TRBJ2-7; TRBD1 or TRBD2 may be the D gene (5 bases each). The V gene lost 0 bases and the J gene lost 0 bases, with 12 bases spanning the gap. Per germline, CDR1 LNHNV and CDR2 YYDKDF (reference sequence). The length of the CDR3 is 16 residues. CDR3 bases: TGTGCCACCAGCAGAGAGGGGACGCGAAGCTCCTACGAGCAGTACTTC. This translates into CATSREGTRSSYEQYF.

The chain has TRBV28 and TRBJ1-2; D remains unclear. CDR1 and CDR2 from the germline V gene are MDHEN and SYDVKM. The germline V and J ends were trimmed by 0 bases and 3 bases, with 2 bases remaining between them. The CDR3 spans 12 residues. This CDR3 reads CASSLWDYGYTF. DNA of the CDR3: TGTGCCAGCAGTTTATGGGACTATGGCTACACCTTC.

The chain employs TRBV2 and TRBJ2-7; D is unclear. The CDR3 length is 12 residues. The germline CDR1 and CDR2 sequences are SNHLY and FYNNEI. V lost 6 bases and J lost 3, with 9 bases in between. CDR3 in DNA: TGTGCCAGCAGCGGATACCTCTACGAGCAGTACTTC. Protein product: CASSGYLYEQYF.

This clone showed up just once. This chain links TRBV30 with TRBJ2-7; the D gene is possibly TRBD2 (6 bases). CDR1 is GTSNPN, CDR2 SVGIG, per germline (reference sequence). The V end lost 3 bases, the J end lost 1 base, and 10 bases lay between the germline ends. This CDR3 has 13 amino acids. The CDR3 DNA reads as TGTGCCTGGAGGATCGCGGGATCCTACGAGCAGTACTTC. It yields the protein CAWRIAGSYEQYF.

The genes are TRBV6-6 and TRBJ2-7; tentative D call: TRBD1 (6 bases). CDR1 and CDR2 (germline): MNHNY, SVGAGI (reference sequence). This CDR3 spans 16 amino acids. Trimming took off 5 bases at V and 0 bases at J, with 17 bases between the two ends. The CDR3 loop is CASSPSWGQHSYEQYF. CDR3 nucleotide sequence: TGTGCCAGCAGTCCCAGTTGGGGGCAGCACTCCTACGAGCAGTACTTC.

The V gene is TRBV3-1 (or the pseudogene TRBV3-2), the J gene TRBJ1-1; 9 bases map to TRBD1. Per the germline V gene, CDR1 is LGHDT and CDR2 is YNNKEL (reference sequence). With V trimmed by 0 bases and J by 5 bases, 10 bases remained unmatched. The CDR3 runs 17 residues. The CDR3 bases are TGTGCCAGCAGCCAAGACACAGGGGGCGCCCCGAGGACTGAAGCTTTCTTT. As protein: CASSQDTGGAPRTEAFF.

J is TRBJ1-2 and V is TRBV29-1; D not resolved. The germline V gene encodes CDR1 SQVTM and CDR2 ANQGSEA. Trimming left V 3 bases short and J 8 bases short, with 7 bases between. The CDR3 spans 10 residues. This CDR3 is CSVDQLGYTF. The CDR3 nucleotides read TGCAGCGTTGATCAGTTGGGCTACACCTTC.

The chain employs TRBV28 and TRBJ2-1; 9 bases map to TRBD1. This CDR3 contains 16 residues. Germline values: CDR1 MDHEN, CDR2 SYDVKM. Trimming took 6 bases from V and 4 from J; bases not matched to a gene: 10. The CDR3 DNA sequence: TGTGCCAGCAGCCCTTGGGACAGGGACAAATACAATGAGCAGTTCTTC. Translated: CASSPWDRDKYNEQFF.

The rearrangement joins TRBV7-8 to TRBJ2-1, with 10 bases identical to TRBD2. Trimming removed 2 bases from V and 9 bases from J; junction bases left unmatched: 10. CDR1 and CDR2 from the germline V gene are SGHVS and FQNEAQ. The CDR3 consists of 16 residues. Here the CDR3 reads CASSLFPSGSGSEQFF. CDR3 sequence (DNA): TGTGCCAGCAGCTTATTTCCTAGCGGGAGTGGCAGTGAGCAGTTCTTC.

The chain carries TRBV25-1 and TRBJ1-4; D remains unclear. Germline loops: CDR1 MGHDK, CDR2 SYGVNS. Between the trimmed V and J ends, which lost 4 bases and 0 bases, there was a span of 9 bases. This CDR3 is 15 amino acids long. CDR3: CASSASSATNEKLFF. CDR3 nucleotides: TGTGCCAGCAGTGCTAGTAGTGCAACTAATGAAAAACTGTTTTTT. Variable domain in full (rest from reference TRBV25-1 and TRBJ1-4): EADIYQTPRYLVIGTGKKITLECSQTMGHDKMYWYQQDPGMELHLIHYSYGVNSTEKGDLSSESTVSRIRTEHFPLTLESARPSHTSQYLCASSASSATNEKLFFGSGTQLSVL.

The CDR3 sequence: CASRKGPRGQPQHF. DNA of the CDR3: TGTGCCAGCAGGAAAGGCCCGAGAGGGCAGCCCCAGCATTTT. This chain joins TRBV6-5 and TRBJ1-5; D gene uncertain. V lost 6 bases, J lost 7 bases, and 16 bases lay in between. Looked up from germline, CDR1 is MNHEY and CDR2 is SVGAGI. The CDR3 length is 14 residues.

The chain is built from TRBV7-9 and TRBJ2-4; TRBD1 might be the D (5 bases). V was clipped by 5 bases and J by 1 base, with 12 bases between them. Germline-derived CDR1 and CDR2 are SEHNR and FQNEAQ (reference sequence). There are 15 residues in the CDR3. This chain's CDR3 is CASSPVGAAKNIQYF. In nucleotides, the CDR3 is TGTGCCAGCAGCCCCGTTGGGGCGGCCAAAAACATTCAGTACTTC.

This chain uses TRBV30 with TRBJ2-3; 13 positions agree with TRBD2. This CDR3 is built from 17 residues. The germline gives CDR1 GTSNPN, CDR2 SVGIG (reference sequence). Unmatched junction bases numbered 8, after V lost 1 base and J lost 4 bases. CDR3: CAWSGTSGSVIADTQYF. The CDR3 region has the DNA TGTGCCTGGAGTGGGACTAGCGGGAGCGTTATAGCAGATACGCAGTATTTT.